Following are 25 T cell receptor beta chains from one sample sequenced in a study of PD-L1 blockade in urothelial cancer. Time point specified: pretreatment peripheral blood. Profiled with immunoSEQ multiplex PCR; TCRdb holds only in-frame clones, not every one. The table lists fewer than 50,000 clones, about four fifths of them singletons. The material sequenced was PBMCs, taken around atezolizumab (anti-PD-L1) treatment. Source of these receptors: a man between 65 and 79 years old with urothelial cancer.

This rearrangement joins TRBV5-1 to TRBJ2-4; D is perhaps TRBD1 (6 bases). Trimming pared 4 bases from V and 8 bases from J, leaving 16 bases between. The germline gives CDR1 SGHRS, CDR2 YFSETQ. The CDR3 length is 14 residues. The CDR3 loop is CASSGGREPDIQYF. The CDR3, as DNA: TGCGCCAGCAGCGGGGGCAGGGAGCCGGACATTCAGTACTTC. The whole variable domain, remainder taken from reference TRBV5-1 and TRBJ2-4, is KAGVTQTPRYLIKTRGQQVTLSCSPISGHRSVSWYQQTPGQGLQFLFEYFSETQRNKGNFPGRFSGRQFSNSRSEMNVSTLELGDSALYLCASSGGREPDIQYFGAGTRLSVL.

The chain combines TRBV2 with TRBJ2-7; D may be TRBD1 (5 bases). From germline, CDR1 is SNHLY and CDR2 FYNNEI. This CDR3 region has 15 residues. V was shortened by 3 bases and J by 2 bases, with 14 bases between the two germline ends. In nucleotides, the CDR3 is TGTGCCAGCAGTGACGCCACAAGGGGCCCCTACGAGCAGTACTTC. The encoded protein is CASSDATRGPYEQYF.

The V call is TRBV5-4, the J call TRBJ2-7, with 7 bases aligning to TRBD1. The CDR3 loop spans 15 amino acids. In germline, CDR1 is SGHNT, CDR2 YYREEE (reference sequence). After removal of 2 bases from V and 7 bases from J, the junction contained 12 bases not matched to a gene. The CDR3 coding sequence is TGTGCCAGCAGCTTCCCGACTGAGGGGGCCGGGGAGCAGTACTTC. Translation: CASSFPTEGAGEQYF.

The chain joins TRBV5-5 to TRBJ1-1; D perhaps matches TRBD1 (5 bases). Per germline, CDR1 SGHKS and CDR2 YYEKEE (reference sequence). Trimming left V 1 base short and J 5 bases short, with 15 bases between. There are 15 residues in the CDR3. The CDR3 DNA sequence: TGTGCCAGCAGCTTGCAAGGACACCGGTGGACTGAAGCTTTCTTT. Translating gives CASSLQGHRWTEAFF.

The chain joins TRBV2 to TRBJ2-3; 7 bases match TRBD1. Germline CDR1 reads SNHLY; CDR2 reads FYNNEI. V gave up 5 bases and J gave up 5 bases; unmatched junction bases: 7. This CDR3 region has 14 residues. CDR3 in amino acids: CASSYRDRQDTQYF. The CDR3 nucleotides are TGTGCCAGCAGTTACCGGGACAGACAAGATACGCAGTATTTT.

The chain combines TRBV5-4 with TRBJ2-7; TRBD1 matches at 8 bases. The CDR3 loop spans 18 amino acids. Germline loops: CDR1 SGHNT, CDR2 YYREEE (reference sequence). V trimming: 3 bases; J trimming: 3 bases; junction bases outside the gene matches: 17. The CDR3 sequence: CASSSGTGIRLDGYEQYF. The CDR3 DNA reads TGTGCCAGCAGCTCGGGGACAGGAATAAGGCTTGACGGCTACGAGCAGTACTTC.

The gene calls are TRBV28 and TRBJ1-5, with no clear D. The CDR3 consists of 14 residues. Trimming removed 6 bases from V and 0 bases from J, with 9 bases in between. The germline V gene has CDR1 MDHEN and CDR2 SYDVKM. The CDR3 loop is CASRLTNSNQPQHF. The CDR3 DNA sequence: TGTGCCAGCAGACTGACAAATAGCAATCAGCCCCAGCATTTT.

This chain uses TRBV6-5 with TRBJ2-1; 10 bases line up with TRBD2. Losses at the gene ends were 3 bases for V and 12 bases for J; bases not matched to a gene: 5. CDR3 size: 13 residues. Germline-derived CDR1 and CDR2 are MNHEY and SVGAGI. The CDR3 loop is CASSYTSGMGQFF. CDR3 bases: TGTGCCAGCAGTTATACTAGCGGGATGGGGCAGTTCTTC.

This chain joins TRBV5-1 and TRBJ2-3; TRBD2 might be the D (6 bases). Trimming removed 2 bases from V and 2 bases from J, with 15 bases in between. The length of the CDR3 is 16 residues. Germline V gives CDR1 SGHRS, CDR2 YFSETQ. The chain's CDR3 is CASSFSLRGLTDTQYF. The CDR3, as DNA: TGCGCCAGCAGCTTTTCTTTGCGGGGCCTCACAGATACGCAGTATTTT.

This clone was observed a few times. The chain has TRBV6-1 and TRBJ1-2, with D possibly matching TRBD1 (6 bases). CDR3 length equals 13 residues. The germline V gene encodes CDR1 MNHNS and CDR2 SASEGT. The V end was cut by 8 bases, the J end by 2 bases, with 12 bases between. This CDR3 reads CASADSTNYGYTF. For the CDR3, the DNA is TGTGCCAGCGCGGACAGTACAAACTATGGCTACACCTTC.

This clone is a singleton in its sample. The rearrangement uses TRBV2 and TRBJ2-1, with 8 bases fitting TRBD2. This CDR3 has 16 residues. Germline values: CDR1 SNHLY, CDR2 FYNNEI. Trimming at V came to 0 bases and at J to 9 bases, leaving 10 bases not matched to a gene. The CDR3 region is CASSEAESGRGGEQFF. The DNA for the CDR3 is TGTGCCAGCAGTGAAGCGGAAAGCGGGAGAGGCGGTGAGCAGTTCTTC.

This clone has a handful of counts. CDR3 sequence reads: CAWSRGTGGYSNQPQHF. The CDR3 DNA reads TGTGCCTGGAGTCGTGGGACAGGGGGCTATAGCAATCAGCCCCAGCATTTT. The rearrangement links TRBV30 to TRBJ1-5, with 12 positions matching TRBD1. The V and J ends lost 2 bases and 0 bases, in that order; junction bases with no gene match: 5. The CDR3 has 17 amino acids. Germline CDR1 reads GTSNPN; CDR2 reads SVGIG (reference sequence). The complete variable domain, with remaining parts taken from reference TRBV30 and TRBJ1-5, reads SQTIHQWPATLVQPVGSPLSLECTVEGTSNPNLYWYRQAAGRGLQLLFYSVGIGQISSEVPQNLSASRPQDRQFILSSKKLLLSDSGFYLCAWSRGTGGYSNQPQHFGDGTRLSIL.

The V and J genes are TRBV9 and TRBJ1-2; 9 nucleotides align to TRBD1. Germline V gives CDR1 SGDLS, CDR2 YYNGEE. The CDR3 runs to 13 residues. V shed 0 bases and J 7 bases; nucleotides not matched to a gene: 1. CDR3 protein: CASSVGTGAGYTF. CDR3 nucleotides: TGTGCCAGCAGCGTAGGGACAGGGGCTGGCTACACCTTC.

This chain connects TRBV29-1 to TRBJ2-7; 7 positions agree with TRBD1. Per germline, CDR1 SQVTM and CDR2 ANQGSEA. The CDR3 is 15 amino acids. V shed 4 bases, J shed 3 bases, and the junction held 12 bases outside the gene matches. The CDR3 reads CSVVLLQGLRYEQYF. DNA for the CDR3: TGCAGCGTTGTTCTCCTACAGGGGCTACGCTACGAGCAGTACTTC.

The chain uses TRBV13 and TRBJ2-5; 9 nucleotides line up with TRBD1. The DNA end is more similar to TRBJ2-7, so the J call may be wrong. This CDR3 has 17 residues. CDR1 PRHDT and CDR2 FYEKMQ come from the germline V gene (reference sequence). The CDR3 region is CASSPSSGTGLTYEQYF. Here the CDR3 DNA reads TGTGCCAGCAGCCCAAGCTCCGGGACAGGGCTTACCTACGAGCAGTACTTC.

The chain joins TRBV28 to TRBJ2-7, with a tentative D call TRBD2 (5 bases). V gave up 2 bases and J gave up 9 bases, with 17 bases separating them. CDR3 length: 14 amino acids. CDR1 MDHEN and CDR2 SYDVKM come from the germline V gene. The CDR3 nucleotides are TGTGCCAGCAGTTTAATAGCGACTTCGGAGTGGCAGTACTTC. It yields the protein CASSLIATSEWQYF.

This chain connects TRBV6-5 to TRBJ2-3; 7 positions match TRBD1. Germline trimming cut 2 bases from V and 6 bases from J; bases unmatched to any gene: 8. CDR3 length equals 15 residues. The germline CDR1 and CDR2 sequences are MNHEY and SVGAGI. The CDR3 protein is CASSYLDRDGDTQYF. The CDR3 DNA is TGTGCCAGCAGTTACCTTGACAGGGACGGGGATACGCAGTATTTT.

This chain joins TRBV6-4 and TRBJ2-3, with 10 bases aligning to TRBD2. J gave up 4 bases and V 0 bases, and 4 bases lay outside the gene matches. The CDR3 contains 16 residues. CDR1 is MRHNA, CDR2 SNTAGT, per germline. CDR3 amino acids: CASSDSVAGGADTQYF. The CDR3 DNA reads as TGTGCCAGCAGTGACTCGGTAGCGGGAGGTGCAGATACGCAGTATTTT.

The chain combines TRBV14 with TRBJ1-1; 8 bases match TRBD1. This CDR3 spans 16 amino acids. Germline CDR1 and CDR2: SGHDN and FVKESK. Trimming at V came to 1 base and at J to 6 bases, leaving 10 bases not matched to a gene. The CDR3 nucleotides read TGTGCCAGCAGCCAAGCCAGGACAGGGATGAGGGCTGAAGCTTTCTTT. Translated: CASSQARTGMRAEAFF.

The CDR3 is CASSLRGSHNEQFF. CDR3 DNA sequence: TGTGCCAGCAGCTTAAGGGGCAGCCACAATGAGCAGTTCTTC. This chain joins TRBV11-2 and TRBJ2-1; weak D call: TRBD1 (5 bases). Germline lookup yields CDR1 SGHAT and CDR2 FQNNGV. V gave up 2 bases and J gave up 5 bases, with 10 bases separating them. This CDR3 is 14 amino acids long.

The rearrangement joins TRBV10-3 to TRBJ2-1; possibly TRBD2 for D (5 bases). V was shortened by 2 bases and J by 4 bases, with 9 bases between the two germline ends. This CDR3 spans 14 amino acids. Germline V gene sequence: CDR1 ENHRY, CDR2 SYGVKD. The chain's CDR3 is CAISEAGDYNEQFF. As DNA, the CDR3 is TGTGCCATCAGTGAGGCCGGGGATTACAATGAGCAGTTCTTC.

The chain links TRBV11-3 to TRBJ2-3; D is uncertain. The CDR3 length is 13 residues. Trimming shortened V by 3 bases and J by 0 bases, and 4 bases separated the two germline ends. CDR1 and CDR2 from the germline V gene are SGHNT and YENEEA. CDR3 loop: CASSFISTDTQYF. CDR3 DNA sequence: TGTGCCAGCAGCTTTATCAGCACAGATACGCAGTATTTT.

The gene calls are TRBV11-3 and TRBJ2-2, with 11 positions matching TRBD1. The trim removed 4 bases at V and 4 bases at J, leaving 5 bases unmatched. Germline V gives CDR1 SGHNT, CDR2 YENEEA. The CDR3 totals 16 residues. CDR3 DNA: TGTGCCAGCAGCTCCGGGACAGGGGGGGCCACCGGGGAGCTGTTTTTT. Encoded protein: CASSSGTGGATGELFF. Together with reference TRBV11-3 and TRBJ2-2, the CDR3 gives the full variable domain: EAGVVQSPRYKIIEKKQPVAFWCNPISGHNTLYWYLQNLGQGPELLIRYENEEAVDDSQLPKDRFSAERLKGVDSTLKIQPAELGDSAVYLCASSSGTGGATGELFFGEGSRLTVL.

V is TRBV30 and J is TRBJ1-2; no clear D. Germline CDR1 and CDR2: GTSNPN and SVGIG (reference sequence). This CDR3 region has 14 residues. Trimming removed 4 bases at V and 3 bases at J, with 15 bases between. The chain's CDR3 is CAWKLGSQDYGYTF. The CDR3 DNA reads TGTGCCTGGAAGCTAGGGAGTCAGGACTATGGCTACACCTTC.

The chain carries TRBV19 and TRBJ2-1, with TRBD2 matching over 9 bases. J lost 4 bases, V lost 1 base, and 8 bases had no gene match. Per the germline V gene, CDR1 is LNHDA and CDR2 is SQIVND (reference sequence). The CDR3 is 17 amino acids. CDR3 DNA: TGTGCCAGTAGTATAGTGGGCGGGAGGGCCGTTTACAATGAGCAGTTCTTC. Translated: CASSIVGGRAVYNEQFF. Complete variable domain (other parts from reference TRBV19 and TRBJ2-1): DGGITQSPKYLFRKEGQNVTLSCEQNLNHDAMYWYRQDPGQGLRLIYYSQIVNDFQKGDIAEGYSVSREKKESFPLTVTSAQKNPTAFYLCASSIVGGRAVYNEQFFGPGTRLTVL.